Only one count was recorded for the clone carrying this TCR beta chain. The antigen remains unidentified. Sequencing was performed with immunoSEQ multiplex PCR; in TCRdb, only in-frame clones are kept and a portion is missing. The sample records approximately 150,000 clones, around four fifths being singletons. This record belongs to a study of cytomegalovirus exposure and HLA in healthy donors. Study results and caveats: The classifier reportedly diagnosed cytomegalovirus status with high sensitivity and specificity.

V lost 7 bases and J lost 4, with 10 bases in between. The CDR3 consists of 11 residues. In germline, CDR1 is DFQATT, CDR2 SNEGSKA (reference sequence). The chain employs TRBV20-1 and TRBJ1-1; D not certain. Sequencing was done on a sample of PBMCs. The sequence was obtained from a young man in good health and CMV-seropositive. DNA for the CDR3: TGCAGTGAAGAGCGGGTCACTGAAGCTTTCTTT. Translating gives CSEERVTEAFF.